A single sample gave rise to the 5 T cell receptor beta chains below, sequenced in a study of healthy donors' naive CD4 and CD8 T cells. Starting from approximately 500 ng of total RNA, TCR libraries were made with linear amplification. MiXCR was run by TCRdb on the reads, yielding one entry per CDR3 protein. The sample lists about 180,000 distinct CDR3 sequences, under 85% occurring once. The sequenced sample consisted of naive CD4+ and CD8+ T cells sorted from blood, pooled from several donors. Receptors originate from a pool of human donors in good health; the sample pools cells from several healthy donors.

This sequence joins TRBV11-2 and TRBJ2-1, with 9 bases aligning to TRBD2. The trim removed 6 bases at V and 5 bases at J, leaving 11 bases unmatched. This CDR3 has 16 residues. CDR1 SGHAT and CDR2 FQNNGV come from the germline V gene. The CDR3 spells CASSSPPTSGNNEQFF. CDR3 nucleotide sequence: TGTGCCAGCAGTTCACCCCCGACTAGCGGCAACAATGAGCAGTTCTTC.

J is TRBJ2-1 and V is TRBV11-3; D is possibly TRBD2 (5 bases). Trimming shortened V by 5 bases and J by 9 bases, and 14 bases separated the two germline ends. The CDR3 totals 13 residues. The V gene's germline CDR1 is SGHNT and CDR2 YENEEA. The CDR3 DNA sequence: TGTGCCAGCAGCCCAATAGCGCGCGGTGAGCAGTTCTTC. Residues: CASSPIARGEQFF.

The chain recombines TRBV29-1 with TRBJ2-7, with 9 bases matching TRBD2. The junction had 8 bases not matched to a gene; V was cut back by 4 bases and J by 7 bases. This CDR3 is 13 amino acids long. Looked up from germline, CDR1 is SQVTM and CDR2 is ANQGSEA. CDR3 DNA sequence: TGCAGCGTTGGCGCTAGCGGGAAGCTTGAGCAGTACTTC. This codes for CSVGASGKLEQYF.

V is TRBV6-6 and J is TRBJ1-5; maybe TRBD1 (5 bases). Germline V gene lookup returns CDR1 MNHNY and CDR2 SVGAGI (reference sequence). V lost 2 bases to trimming and J lost 4 bases, with 9 bases between them. The CDR3 spans 14 residues. The CDR3, as DNA: TGTGCCAGCAGTTACGGGGGAGGTAATCAGCCCCAGCATTTT. This codes for CASSYGGGNQPQHF.

The chain has TRBV11-2 and TRBJ2-2; D is unclear. Germline loops: CDR1 SGHAT, CDR2 FQNNGV. The CDR3 consists of 14 residues. Trimming removed 1 base at V and 7 bases at J, with 10 bases between. CDR3 coding DNA: TGTGCCAGCAGCTTAGGGCAAATTGACGGGGAGCTGTTTTTT. Translation: CASSLGQIDGELFF.